The clone carrying this T cell receptor (beta chain) has ten or more counts. The sample originates from a study of T-cell memory formation after mild COVID-19. With 1 base clipped from V and 3 bases from J, the junction kept 6 bases outside the gene matches. CDR1 is MGHRA, CDR2 YSYEKL, per germline. This CDR3 comprises 15 residues. TCRdb itself ran the 5' RACE reads through MiXCR, one entry per CDR3 protein. In the table there are 250,000 to 300,000 distinct CDR3 sequences, around a sixth of which are singletons. Sequences were obtained from PBMCs or a T cell subset sorted from them (not recorded which). The chain couples TRBV4-1 to TRBJ2-7; TRBD2 agrees at 7 bases. This clonotype was obtained from a man younger than 30 who had mild COVID-19 (a few samples of this study predate the infection). Cell type and time point are not known. The CDR3: CASSQVPASGYEQYF. CDR3 nucleotide sequence: TGCGCCAGCAGCCAAGTGCCGGCTAGCGGCTACGAGCAGTACTTC.